This T cell receptor beta chain was obtained from a study of blood T cell repertoires in COVID-19. The junction had 2 bases not matched to a gene; V was cut back by 2 bases and J by 7 bases. This CDR3 has 13 amino acids. Per the germline V gene, CDR1 is SGHAT and CDR2 is FQNNGV. The method was immunoSEQ multiplex PCR; TCRdb's version includes in-frame clones alone and lacks a portion of them. The sample holds roughly 30,000 clones, around 82% seen once. This TCR was recovered from a man older than 75 with active COVID-19. The sequencing input was peripheral blood. J is TRBJ1-5 and V is TRBV11-2, with 7 bases fitting TRBD1. CDR3 sequence: CASSLTGDQPQHF. In nucleotides, the CDR3 is TGTGCCAGCAGCTTAACAGGGGACCAGCCCCAGCATTTT.